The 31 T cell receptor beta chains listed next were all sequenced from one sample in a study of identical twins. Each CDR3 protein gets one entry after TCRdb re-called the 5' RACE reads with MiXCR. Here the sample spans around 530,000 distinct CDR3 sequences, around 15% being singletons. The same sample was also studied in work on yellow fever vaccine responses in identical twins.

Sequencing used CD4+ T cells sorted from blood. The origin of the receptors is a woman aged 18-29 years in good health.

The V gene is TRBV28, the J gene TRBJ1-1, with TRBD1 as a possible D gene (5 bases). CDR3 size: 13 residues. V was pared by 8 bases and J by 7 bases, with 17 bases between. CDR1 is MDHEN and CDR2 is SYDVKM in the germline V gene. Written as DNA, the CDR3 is TGTGCCAGCTCCTCTTCAGGGCGGAATGAAGCTTTCTTT. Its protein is CASSSSGRNEAFF. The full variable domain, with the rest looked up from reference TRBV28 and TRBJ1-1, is DVKVTQSSRYLVKRTGEKVFLECVQDMDHENMFWYRQDPGLGLRLIYFSYDVKMKEKGDIPEGYSVSREKKERFSLILESASTNQTSMYLCASSSSGRNEAFFGQGTRLTVV.

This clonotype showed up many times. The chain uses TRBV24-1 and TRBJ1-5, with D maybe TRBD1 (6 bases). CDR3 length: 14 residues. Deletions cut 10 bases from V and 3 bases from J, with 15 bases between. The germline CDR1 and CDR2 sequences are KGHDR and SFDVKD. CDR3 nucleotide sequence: TGTGCCACTCGGGGGCCGGGGTACAATCAGCCCCAGCATTTT. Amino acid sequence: CATRGPGYNQPQHF.

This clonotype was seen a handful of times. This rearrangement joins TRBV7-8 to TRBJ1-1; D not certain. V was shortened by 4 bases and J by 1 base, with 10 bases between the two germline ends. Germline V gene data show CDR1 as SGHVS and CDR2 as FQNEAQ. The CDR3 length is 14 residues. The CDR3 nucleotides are TGTGCCAGCAGCTGGTCCCAAGGGAACACTGAAGCTTTCTTT. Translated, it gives CASSWSQGNTEAFF.

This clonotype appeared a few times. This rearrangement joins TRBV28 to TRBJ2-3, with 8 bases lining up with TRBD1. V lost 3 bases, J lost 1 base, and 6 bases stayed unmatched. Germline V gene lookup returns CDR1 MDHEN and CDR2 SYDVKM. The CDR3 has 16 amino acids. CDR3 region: CASSFNRGIGTDTQYF. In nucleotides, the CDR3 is TGTGCCAGCAGTTTCAACAGGGGGATCGGCACAGATACGCAGTATTTT.

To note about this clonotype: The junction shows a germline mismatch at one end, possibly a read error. This CDR3 reads CSVGTPTLQGEIF. CDR3 nucleotides: TGCAGCGTTGGAACGCCGACCCTACAGGGCGAGATTTTT. The chain has TRBV29-1 and TRBJ1-4, with D possibly being TRBD1 (6 bases). The CDR3 has 13 amino acids. Germline V gene data show CDR1 as SQVTM and CDR2 as ANQGSEA.

CDR3 amino acids: CASSSRGGANEKLFF. In nucleotides, the CDR3 is TGTGCCAGCAGCTCCCGAGGGGGAGCTAATGAAAAACTGTTTTTT. This chain connects TRBV11-2 to TRBJ1-4, with D possibly matching TRBD1 (6 bases). The germline V gene encodes CDR1 SGHAT and CDR2 FQNNGV. The ends were cut back, 4 bases at V and 3 bases at J, with 12 bases in the middle. The CDR3 spans 15 residues.

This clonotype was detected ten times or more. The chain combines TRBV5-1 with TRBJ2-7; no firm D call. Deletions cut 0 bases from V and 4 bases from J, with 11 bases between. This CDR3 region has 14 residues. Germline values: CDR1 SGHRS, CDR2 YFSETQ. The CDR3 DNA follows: TGCGCCAGCAGCTTGGGTGGCTCTGGGTACGAGCAGTACTTC. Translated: CASSLGGSGYEQYF.

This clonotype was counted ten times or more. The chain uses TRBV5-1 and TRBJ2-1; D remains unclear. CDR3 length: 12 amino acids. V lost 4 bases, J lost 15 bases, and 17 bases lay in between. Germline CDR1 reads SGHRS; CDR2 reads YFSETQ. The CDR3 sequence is CASSQAADPRFF. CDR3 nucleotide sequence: TGCGCCAGCAGCCAGGCGGCAGACCCTCGGTTCTTC.

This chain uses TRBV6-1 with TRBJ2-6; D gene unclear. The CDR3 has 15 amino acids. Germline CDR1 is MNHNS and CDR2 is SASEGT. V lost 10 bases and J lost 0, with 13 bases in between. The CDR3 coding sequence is TGTGCCACCTACGCCTTATTCTCTGGGGCCAACGTCCTGACTTTC. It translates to CATYALFSGANVLTF.

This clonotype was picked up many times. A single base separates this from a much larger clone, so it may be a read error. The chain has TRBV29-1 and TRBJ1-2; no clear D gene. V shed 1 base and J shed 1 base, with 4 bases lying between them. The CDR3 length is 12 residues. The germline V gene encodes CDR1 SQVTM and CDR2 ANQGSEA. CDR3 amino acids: CSVEVSNYGYTF. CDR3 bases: TGCAGCGTTGAAGTCAGTAACTATGGCTACACCTTC. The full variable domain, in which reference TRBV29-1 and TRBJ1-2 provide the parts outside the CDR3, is SAVISQKPSRDICQRGTSLTIQCQVDSQVTMMFWYRQQPGQSLTLIATANQGSEATYESGFVIDKFPISRPNLTFSTLTVSNMSPEDSSIYLCSVEVSNYGYTFGSGTRLTVV.

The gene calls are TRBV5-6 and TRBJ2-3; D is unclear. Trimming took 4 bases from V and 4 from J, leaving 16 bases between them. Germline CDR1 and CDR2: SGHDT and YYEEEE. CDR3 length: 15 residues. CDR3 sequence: CASSPYVAGADTQYF. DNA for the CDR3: TGTGCCAGCAGCCCGTACGTGGCAGGCGCAGATACGCAGTATTTT.

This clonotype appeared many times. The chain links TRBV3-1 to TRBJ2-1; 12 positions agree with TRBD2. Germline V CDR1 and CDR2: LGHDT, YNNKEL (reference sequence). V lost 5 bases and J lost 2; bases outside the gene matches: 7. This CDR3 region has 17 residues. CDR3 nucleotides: TGTGCCAGCAGCGTTTTACTAGCGGGAGGACCCTACAATGAGCAGTTCTTC. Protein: CASSVLLAGGPYNEQFF.

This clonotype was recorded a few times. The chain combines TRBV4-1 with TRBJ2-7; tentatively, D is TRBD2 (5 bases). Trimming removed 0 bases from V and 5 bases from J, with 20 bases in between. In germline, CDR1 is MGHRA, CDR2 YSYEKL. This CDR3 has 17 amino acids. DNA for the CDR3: TGCGCCAGCAGCCAAGATAAGAGGGAGTACTCATGGAACGAGCAGTACTTC. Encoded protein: CASSQDKREYSWNEQYF.

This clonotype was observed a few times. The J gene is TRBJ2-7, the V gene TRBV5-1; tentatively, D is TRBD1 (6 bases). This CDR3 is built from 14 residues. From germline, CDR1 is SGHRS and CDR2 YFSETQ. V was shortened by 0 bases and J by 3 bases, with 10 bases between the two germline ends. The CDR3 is CASSLDRVLYEQYF. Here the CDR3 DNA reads TGCGCCAGCAGCTTGGACAGGGTCCTCTACGAGCAGTACTTC.

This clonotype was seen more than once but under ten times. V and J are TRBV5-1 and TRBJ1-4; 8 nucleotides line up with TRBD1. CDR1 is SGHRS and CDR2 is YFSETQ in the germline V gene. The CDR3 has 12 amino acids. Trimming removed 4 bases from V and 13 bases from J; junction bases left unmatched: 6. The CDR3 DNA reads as TGCGCCAGCAGCCTGGACAGGGACCGACTGTTTTTT. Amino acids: CASSLDRDRLFF.

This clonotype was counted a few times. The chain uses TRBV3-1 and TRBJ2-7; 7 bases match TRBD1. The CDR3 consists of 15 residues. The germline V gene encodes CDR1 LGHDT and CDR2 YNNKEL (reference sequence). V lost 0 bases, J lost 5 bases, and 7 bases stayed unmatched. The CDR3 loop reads CASSQDLRGRDEQYV. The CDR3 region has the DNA TGTGCCAGCAGCCAAGATCTGAGGGGGCGTGACGAGCAGTACGTC.

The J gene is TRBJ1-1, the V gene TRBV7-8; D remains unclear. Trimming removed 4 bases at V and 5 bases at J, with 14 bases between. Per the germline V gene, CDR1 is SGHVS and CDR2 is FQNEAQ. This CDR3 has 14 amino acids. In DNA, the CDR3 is TGTGCCAGCAGCTCCCTCGGTCCGGTGACTGAAGCTTTCTTT. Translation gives CASSSLGPVTEAFF.

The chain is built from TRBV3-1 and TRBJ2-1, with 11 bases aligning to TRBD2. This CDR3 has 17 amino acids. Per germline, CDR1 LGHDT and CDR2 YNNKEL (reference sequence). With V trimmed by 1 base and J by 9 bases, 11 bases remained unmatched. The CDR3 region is CASSQGLAGGFSLEQFF. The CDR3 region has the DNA TGTGCCAGCAGCCAAGGGCTAGCGGGAGGCTTTAGTCTTGAGCAGTTCTTC.

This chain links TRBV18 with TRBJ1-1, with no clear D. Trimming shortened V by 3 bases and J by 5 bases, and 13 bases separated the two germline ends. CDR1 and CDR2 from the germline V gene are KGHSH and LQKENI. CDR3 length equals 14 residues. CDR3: CASSPSSGRTEAFF. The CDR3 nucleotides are TGTGCCAGCTCACCCTCGTCCGGGAGGACTGAAGCTTTCTTT.

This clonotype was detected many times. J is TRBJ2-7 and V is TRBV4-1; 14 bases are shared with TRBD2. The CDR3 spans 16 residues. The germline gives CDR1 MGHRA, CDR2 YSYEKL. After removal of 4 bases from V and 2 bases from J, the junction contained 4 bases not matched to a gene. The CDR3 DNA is TGCGCCAGCAGCCTGGGACTAGCGGGAGTCACCTACGAGCAGTACTTC. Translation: CASSLGLAGVTYEQYF.

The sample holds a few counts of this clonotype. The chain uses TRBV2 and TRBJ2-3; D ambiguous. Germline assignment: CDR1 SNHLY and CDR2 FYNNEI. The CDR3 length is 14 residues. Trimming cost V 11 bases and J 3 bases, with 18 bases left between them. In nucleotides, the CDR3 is TGTGCCGTCCCCGTAGGGCTTGGGACAGATACGCAGTATTTT. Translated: CAVPVGLGTDTQYF.

Written as DNA, the CDR3 is TGTGCCAGCAGCAAAGGACTAGCGGGAGGCAACTACAATGAGCAGTTCTTC. Protein product: CASSKGLAGGNYNEQFF. This chain joins TRBV9 and TRBJ2-1; 14 nucleotides align to TRBD2. Germline CDR1 SGDLS, CDR2 YYNGEE. V gave up 4 bases and J gave up 3 bases; unmatched junction bases: 6. The CDR3 length is 17 residues.

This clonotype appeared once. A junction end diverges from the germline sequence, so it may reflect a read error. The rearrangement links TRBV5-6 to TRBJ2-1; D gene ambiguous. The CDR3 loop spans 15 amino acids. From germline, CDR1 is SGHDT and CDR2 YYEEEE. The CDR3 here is CASSLAPGTYNVQFF. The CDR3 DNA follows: TGTGCCAGCAGCTTGGCTCCAGGAACATACAATGTGCAGTTCTTC.

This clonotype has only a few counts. The CDR3 sequence: CASSTPGQGGPYNEQFF. The DNA for the CDR3 is TGTGCCAGCAGCACTCCCGGACAGGGCGGACCCTACAATGAGCAGTTCTTC. The chain is built from TRBV28 and TRBJ2-1; 8 bases are shared with TRBD1. CDR1 MDHEN and CDR2 SYDVKM come from the germline V gene. V was pared by 6 bases and J by 2 bases, with 12 bases of the junction left unmatched. This CDR3 has 17 residues. Variable domain in full (rest from reference TRBV28 and TRBJ2-1): DVKVTQSSRYLVKRTGEKVFLECVQDMDHENMFWYRQDPGLGLRLIYFSYDVKMKEKGDIPEGYSVSREKKERFSLILESASTNQTSMYLCASSTPGQGGPYNEQFFGPGTRLTVL.

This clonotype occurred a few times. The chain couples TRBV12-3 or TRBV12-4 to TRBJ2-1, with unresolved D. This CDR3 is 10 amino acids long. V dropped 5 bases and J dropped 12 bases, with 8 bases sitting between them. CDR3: CASSNRGQFF. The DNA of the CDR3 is TGTGCCAGCAGTAACAGAGGGCAGTTCTTC.

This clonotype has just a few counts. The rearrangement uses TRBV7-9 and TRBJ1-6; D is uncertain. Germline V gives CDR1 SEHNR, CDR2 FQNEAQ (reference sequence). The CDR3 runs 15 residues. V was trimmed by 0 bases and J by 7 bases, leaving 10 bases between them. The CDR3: CASSLALSGNSPLHF. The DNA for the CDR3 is TGTGCCAGCAGCTTAGCGCTCAGTGGGAATTCACCCCTCCACTTT.

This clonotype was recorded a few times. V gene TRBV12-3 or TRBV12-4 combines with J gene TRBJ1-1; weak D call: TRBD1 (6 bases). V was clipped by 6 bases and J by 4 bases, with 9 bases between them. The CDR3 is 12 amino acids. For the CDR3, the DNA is TGTGCCAGCAGCCCAGGGGTCACTGAAGCTTTCTTT. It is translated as CASSPGVTEAFF.

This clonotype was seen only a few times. CDR3 in DNA: TGTGCCAGCAGCCAAGGAGAAGGGACGGGAGTGGTGGCCGAGCAGTTCTTC. Translation gives CASSQGEGTGVVAEQFF. This chain joins TRBV3-1 and TRBJ2-1; D possibly corresponds to TRBD2 (6 bases). With 1 base removed from V and 10 bases from J, the gap between germline ends came to 23 bases. This CDR3 comprises 17 residues. Germline-derived CDR1 and CDR2 are LGHDT and YNNKEL (reference sequence).

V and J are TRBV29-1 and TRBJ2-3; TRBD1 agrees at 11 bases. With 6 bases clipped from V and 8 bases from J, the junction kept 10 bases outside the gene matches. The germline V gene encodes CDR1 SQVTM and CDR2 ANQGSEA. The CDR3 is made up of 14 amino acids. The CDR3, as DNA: TGCAGCGTGCGGACAGGGGGCTTTCTGGTTACGCAGTATTTT. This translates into CSVRTGGFLVTQYF.

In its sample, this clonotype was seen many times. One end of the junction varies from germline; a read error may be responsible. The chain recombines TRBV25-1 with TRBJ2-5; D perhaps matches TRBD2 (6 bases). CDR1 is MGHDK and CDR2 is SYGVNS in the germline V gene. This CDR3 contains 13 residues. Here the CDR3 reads CASSEDFLGLKIF. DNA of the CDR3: TGTGCCAGCAGTGAAGACTTCTTGGGACTCAAAATCTTC.

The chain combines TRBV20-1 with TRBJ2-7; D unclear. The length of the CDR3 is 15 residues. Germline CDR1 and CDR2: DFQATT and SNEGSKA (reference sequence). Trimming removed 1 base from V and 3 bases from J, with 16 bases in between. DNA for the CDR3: TGCAGTGCTAGAGGTGTGGGGTATGGAGACTACGAGCAGTACGTC. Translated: CSARGVGYGDYEQYV.